Given below is one TCR beta chain in context. V lost 2 bases and J lost 3, with 11 bases in between. CDR3 length: 14 amino acids. CDR1 is KGHSH and CDR2 is LQKENI in the germline V gene. Repertoires were generated with immunoSEQ multiplex PCR, while TCRdb's copy carries only in-frame clones and drops some. This table holds approximately 250,000 clones, roughly 82% found once. This sample is part of a study of blood T cell repertoires in COVID-19. Across the whole study: T cells, B-cell-depleted T cells, or PBMCs supplied cDNA or gDNA.

The source material was peripheral blood. The TCR was taken from an elderly woman with COVID-19, enrolled during active disease. V usage is TRBV18 and J usage is TRBJ2-7; D ambiguous. Written as DNA, the CDR3 is TGTGCCAGCTCACCAGGAGTGGTTAACTACGAGCAGTACTTC. Translation gives CASSPGVVNYEQYF.